The present T cell receptor (beta chain) was sequenced within a study of CD8 T cells in ankylosing spondylitis. Losses at the gene ends were 5 bases for V and 10 bases for J; bases not matched to a gene: 6. From germline, CDR1 is MNHEY and CDR2 SVGAGI. This CDR3 has 12 residues. Each CDR3 protein gets one entry after TCRdb re-called the 5' RACE reads with MiXCR. The table lists some 300,000 distinct CDR3 sequences, roughly 20% of them singletons. Broader study findings: The clones that were linked to disease were reported to be significantly enriched in matched synovial fluid samples from ankylosing spondylitis patients. Clones linked to the disease showed a CD8+ phenotype. They occurred at relatively low frequencies in peripheral blood.

In regard to this clonotype: The target antigen is unknown.

This TCR derives from a female donor with ankylosing spondylitis or in good health (not recorded which). The gene calls are TRBV6-5 and TRBJ1-1; 8 nucleotides line up with TRBD1. Sequenced material: blood, either unsorted or a sorted T cell fraction (not recorded which). Here the CDR3 DNA reads TGTGCCAGCAGTAGGACAGGGATGGGAGCTTTCTTT. Translating it yields CASSRTGMGAFF.